The 25 T cell receptor beta chains below come from one sample, sequenced in a study of cytomegalovirus exposure and HLA in healthy donors. The study ran its PCR with 60 Vbeta and 13 Jbeta primers. Assay: immunoSEQ multiplex PCR; the TCRdb copy retains only in-frame clones and omits some. The data show tens of thousands of clones, more than 70% seen once. The sample consisted of PBMCs. The receptors originated from a middle-aged man in good health and CMV-seronegative.

This sequence joins TRBV5-1 and TRBJ1-1; D gene uncertain. The V end lost 4 bases, the J end lost 1 base, and 11 bases lay between the germline ends. CDR1 and CDR2 (germline): SGHRS, YFSETQ. The CDR3 is 14 residues long. The CDR3 coding sequence is TGCGCCAGCAGCCCAGAAAACAAGAACACTGAAGCTTTCTTT. Residues: CASSPENKNTEAFF.

The genes are TRBV27 and TRBJ1-2, with D possibly TRBD1 on 5 matching bases. V was pared by 6 bases and J by 0 bases, with 11 bases between. The germline V gene has CDR1 MNHEY and CDR2 SMNVEV (reference sequence). The CDR3 runs to 14 residues. The CDR3: CASRHRQSNYGYTF. Here the CDR3 DNA reads TGTGCCAGCAGGCATCGACAGTCTAACTATGGCTACACCTTC.

This chain uses TRBV4-1 with TRBJ1-1, with a weak D call TRBD1 (6 bases). V shed 0 bases and J shed 3 bases, with 17 bases lying between them. Per germline, CDR1 MGHRA and CDR2 YSYEKL. This CDR3 is built from 17 residues. The CDR3: CASSQDPAAGDDTEAFF. CDR3 DNA sequence: TGCGCCAGCAGCCAAGATCCCGCGGCAGGGGATGACACTGAAGCTTTCTTT.

CDR3 in DNA: TGCGCCAGCAGCTCCGACGGGAGGTTCTACAATGAGCAGTTCTTC. Its translation is CASSSDGRFYNEQFF. The V gene is TRBV5-1, the J gene TRBJ2-1, with 7 bases lining up with TRBD2. There are 15 residues in the CDR3. V gave up 3 bases and J gave up 3 bases; unmatched junction bases: 6. The germline gives CDR1 SGHRS, CDR2 YFSETQ.

The rearrangement links TRBV29-1 to TRBJ2-3, with 13 bases matching TRBD2. Per the germline V gene, CDR1 is SQVTM and CDR2 is ANQGSEA. This CDR3 has 13 amino acids. The CDR3 loop is CTGLAGGTDTQYF. The CDR3 nucleotides are TGCACCGGACTAGCGGGAGGCACAGATACGCAGTATTTT.

J is TRBJ1-1 and V is TRBV11-3; D possibly corresponds to TRBD1 (5 bases). The CDR3 totals 15 residues. Trimming stripped 0 bases from V and 4 bases from J, with 12 bases between. Germline V gene lookup returns CDR1 SGHNT and CDR2 YENEEA. The CDR3 here is CASSLDAGLGTEAFF. In DNA form, the CDR3 reads TGTGCCAGCAGCTTAGATGCAGGGTTGGGCACTGAAGCTTTCTTT.

The chain is built from TRBV27 and TRBJ2-7; 9 bases line up with TRBD2. With 6 bases clipped from V and 5 bases from J, the junction kept 8 bases outside the gene matches. CDR3 length: 14 amino acids. From germline, CDR1 is MNHEY and CDR2 SMNVEV (reference sequence). CDR3 residues: CASSRAGGINEQYF. DNA of the CDR3: TGTGCCAGCAGCCGAGCGGGAGGTATAAACGAGCAGTACTTC.

In this sample, this clone turned up once. The V gene is TRBV5-1, the J gene TRBJ1-1; D remains unclear. The V and J ends lost 4 bases and 4 bases respectively, with 14 bases between them. There are 14 residues in the CDR3. Looked up from germline, CDR1 is SGHRS and CDR2 is YFSETQ. As DNA, the CDR3 is TGCGCCAGCAGCGGAGCAGCAGTGGGCACTGAAGCTTTCTTT. Its protein product is CASSGAAVGTEAFF.

V usage is TRBV4-1 and J usage is TRBJ2-7, with 9 nucleotides matching TRBD1. V shed 4 bases and J 5 bases; nucleotides not matched to a gene: 18. This CDR3 spans 18 amino acids. Germline CDR1 reads MGHRA; CDR2 reads YSYEKL. CDR3 protein: CASSLEPPTGQGFDEQYF. CDR3 nucleotide sequence: TGCGCCAGCAGCCTCGAGCCCCCAACGGGACAGGGTTTTGACGAGCAGTACTTC.

CDR3 bases: TGTGCCAGCAGTTTCGACAGGGGGGTTACCTACGAGCAGTACTTC. Its translation is CASSFDRGVTYEQYF. The chain uses TRBV28 and TRBJ2-7; 9 bases line up with TRBD1. The ends lost 3 bases at V and 2 bases at J; junction bases unmatched: 5. This CDR3 contains 15 residues. Looked up from germline, CDR1 is MDHEN and CDR2 is SYDVKM.

The chain employs TRBV9 and TRBJ1-1; D perhaps matches TRBD1 (6 bases). Germline CDR1 SGDLS, CDR2 YYNGEE. Trimming removed 2 bases at V and 4 bases at J, with 15 bases between. The CDR3 runs 15 residues. CDR3: CASSVNARGGTEAFF. CDR3 nucleotides: TGTGCCAGCAGCGTTAACGCGAGGGGGGGCACTGAAGCTTTCTTT.

The rearrangement uses TRBV15 and TRBJ1-6; maybe TRBD1 (6 bases). V lost 3 bases and J 7 bases, leaving 7 bases between the germline ends. Germline values: CDR1 LNHNV, CDR2 YYDKDF (reference sequence). The CDR3 is 13 amino acids. CDR3 protein: CATSRDSNSPLHF. In DNA, the CDR3 is TGTGCCACCAGCAGGGACAGCAATTCACCCCTCCACTTT.

V is TRBV5-8 and J is TRBJ1-1, with D possibly being TRBD1 (6 bases). The CDR3 sequence is 16 residues long. The V end lost 3 bases, the J end lost 2 bases, and 17 bases lay between the germline ends. The V gene's germline CDR1 is SGHTS and CDR2 YDEGEE. CDR3 DNA sequence: TGTGCCAGCAGCTACGACCCAGGGGCTTTAAACACTGAAGCTTTCTTT. It specifies CASSYDPGALNTEAFF.

V is TRBV28 and J is TRBJ2-7, with a tentative D call TRBD1 (6 bases). Trimming left V 6 bases short and J 6 bases short, with 15 bases between. The germline V gene encodes CDR1 MDHEN and CDR2 SYDVKM. This CDR3 is 13 amino acids long. This CDR3 reads CASRGQSYVEQYF. CDR3 sequence (DNA): TGTGCCAGCAGAGGACAGTCCTATGTCGAGCAGTACTTC.

The chain links TRBV27 to TRBJ2-7, with 7 positions matching TRBD2. V gave up 5 bases and J gave up 7 bases; unmatched junction bases: 11. CDR1 MNHEY and CDR2 SMNVEV come from the germline V gene (reference sequence). The CDR3 is made up of 14 amino acids. The CDR3 DNA reads as TGTGCCAGCAGTACCGGGACTACTGGCCGTGAGCAGTACTTC. Protein: CASSTGTTGREQYF.

The chain has TRBV5-1 and TRBJ2-2; tentatively, D is TRBD1 (5 bases). The CDR3 has 19 residues. The V end was cut by 4 bases, the J end by 2 bases, with 24 bases between. Germline V gives CDR1 SGHRS, CDR2 YFSETQ. The CDR3, as DNA: TGCGCCAGCAGCCCAAGTAGACAGTCTGTCGGCGCCAACACCGGGGAGCTGTTTTTT. Translation gives CASSPSRQSVGANTGELFF.

This clone was seen more than once but under ten times. The chain carries TRBV7-2 and TRBJ1-5, with unresolved D. Trimming shortened V by 7 bases and J by 5 bases, and 15 bases separated the two germline ends. The CDR3 runs 14 residues. Germline CDR1 SGHTA, CDR2 FQGNSA. The CDR3 sequence is CASTPTAGDQPQHF. The CDR3 DNA follows: TGTGCCAGCACCCCAACAGCCGGCGATCAGCCCCAGCATTTT.

The gene calls are TRBV5-1 and TRBJ2-5; unclear D gene. Germline CDR1 and CDR2: SGHRS and YFSETQ. V lost 7 bases to trimming and J lost 4 bases, with 14 bases between them. The CDR3 covers 13 residues. The CDR3, as DNA: TGCGCCAGCCGCCCCGAGGTTGGAGAGACCCAGTACTTC. Encoded protein: CASRPEVGETQYF.

This chain links TRBV9 with TRBJ2-1; 14 positions agree with TRBD2. CDR1 and CDR2 (germline): SGDLS, YYNGEE. CDR3 length: 17 amino acids. With 0 bases clipped from V and 4 bases from J, the junction kept 3 bases outside the gene matches. CDR3 amino acids: CASSVGLAGGPYNEQFF. The CDR3, as DNA: TGTGCCAGCAGCGTAGGACTAGCGGGAGGGCCATACAATGAGCAGTTCTTC. The whole variable domain, remainder taken from reference TRBV9 and TRBJ2-1, is DSGVTQTPKHLITATGQRVTLRCSPRSGDLSVYWYQQSLDQGLQFLIQYYNGEERAKGNILERFSAQQFPDLHSELNLSSLELGDSALYFCASSVGLAGGPYNEQFFGPGTRLTVL.

The chain joins TRBV2 to TRBJ2-3; TRBD1 aligns across 9 bases. Per germline, CDR1 SNHLY and CDR2 FYNNEI. The CDR3 has 15 amino acids. Trimming at V came to 7 bases and at J to 3 bases, leaving 8 bases not matched to a gene. The chain's CDR3 is CASKPQGAETDTQYF. CDR3 coding DNA: TGTGCCAGCAAGCCACAGGGGGCAGAGACAGATACGCAGTATTTT.

J is TRBJ2-3 and V is TRBV6-5; possible D gene TRBD2, 6 bases. V was cut by 0 bases and J by 2 bases, with 9 bases left in between. The CDR3 has 15 amino acids. Germline CDR1 is MNHEY and CDR2 is SVGAGI. The CDR3 DNA reads as TGTGCCAGCAGTTACTCACGGGGGTACACAGATACGCAGTATTTT. This encodes CASSYSRGYTDTQYF.

This clone has more than one count but fewer than ten. The chain combines TRBV6-1 with TRBJ1-1; no clear D. V was shortened by 2 bases and J by 7 bases, with 14 bases between the two germline ends. Germline V gives CDR1 MNHNS, CDR2 SASEGT. The CDR3 covers 14 residues. CDR3 bases: TGTGCCAGCAGTGAATTAGGAAGGGAGTTTGAAGCTTTCTTT. Protein product: CASSELGREFEAFF.

Only a few counts were recorded for this clone. V and J are TRBV5-6 and TRBJ2-7; TRBD1 agrees at 7 bases. This CDR3 contains 12 residues. Germline V gene lookup returns CDR1 SGHDT and CDR2 YYEEEE. Trimming removed 3 bases from V and 6 bases from J; junction bases left unmatched: 3. The CDR3 bases are TGTGCCAGCAGCTGGGACAGCCTCGAGCAGTACTTC. Its protein product is CASSWDSLEQYF.

The genes are TRBV6-1 and TRBJ2-5, with a weak D call TRBD1 (5 bases). The length of the CDR3 is 15 residues. Germline V gene data show CDR1 as MNHNS and CDR2 as SASEGT. Trimming shortened V by 4 bases and J by 2 bases, and 14 bases separated the two germline ends. In nucleotides, the CDR3 is TGTGCCAGCAGTGTCGCGACAGCCAGTCAAGAGACCCAGTACTTC. Encoded protein: CASSVATASQETQYF.

Here the CDR3 reads CASSSGRGTHYGYTF. The CDR3 coding sequence is TGTGCCAGCAGCTCGGGCAGGGGCACTCACTATGGCTACACCTTC. The chain is built from TRBV13 and TRBJ1-2; D is possibly TRBD1 (6 bases). Germline values: CDR1 PRHDT, CDR2 FYEKMQ (reference sequence). The CDR3 consists of 15 residues. V was shortened by 4 bases and J by 3 bases, with 15 bases between the two germline ends.